This is a list of T cell receptor beta chains from one sample in a study of CD8 T cells in ankylosing spondylitis. A single record per CDR3 protein comes from TCRdb applying MiXCR to the 5' RACE reads. The table includes tens of thousands of distinct CDR3 sequences, 6.5% to 9.5% detected once. The sample taken for sequencing was blood. All receptors come from a male donor with ankylosing spondylitis or in good health (not recorded which). Both conserved end residues are part of each CDR3. D genes are given only for firm matches. Clone size is not always given. Where it is, it says once, few, many or a class for expanded clones.

CDR3 DNA: TGTGCCAGCAGCGTCGACAGAAACAATGAGCAGTTCTTC; CDR3 protein: CASSVDRNNEQFF; clone size: many; J gene: TRBJ2-1; D gene: -; V gene: TRBV9
CDR3 DNA: TGCGCCAGCAGCTTGGCTGGGACAGGGGGCTATGAGACCCAGTACTTC; CDR3 protein: CASSLAGTGGYETQYF; clone size: many; J gene: TRBJ2-5; D gene: TRBD1; V gene: TRBV5-1
CDR3 DNA: TGTGCCAGCAGTCCGGGGTTTTATGAGCAGTTCTTC; CDR3 protein: CASSPGFYEQFF; clone size: few; J gene: TRBJ2-1; D gene: -; V gene: TRBV12-3/TRBV12-4
CDR3 DNA: TGCGCCAGCAGCTTGGTATTTCTGCGGACAGTGAACTACAATGAGCAGTTCTTC; CDR3 protein: CASSLVFLRTVNYNEQFF; clone size: -; J gene: TRBJ2-1; D gene: -; V gene: TRBV5-1
CDR3 DNA: TGTGCCAGCAGTTGGACAGGGACAACCGGGGAGCTGTTTTTT; CDR3 protein: CASSWTGTTGELFF; clone size: many; J gene: TRBJ2-2; D gene: TRBD1; V gene: TRBV27
CDR3 DNA: TGTGCCAGCAGTTTAAAGGGGGCCCCCGGGGAGCTGTTTTTT; CDR3 protein: CASSLKGAPGELFF; clone size: -; J gene: TRBJ2-2; D gene: TRBD1; V gene: TRBV12-3/TRBV12-4
CDR3 DNA: TGTGCCAGCGGACTTGACTACACCGGGGAGCTGTTTTTT; CDR3 protein: CASGLDYTGELFF; clone size: -; J gene: TRBJ2-2; D gene: -; V gene: TRBV25-1
CDR3 DNA: TGTGCCAGCAGTTTGATTGAGACCCAGTACTTC; CDR3 protein: CASSLIETQYF; clone size: many; J gene: TRBJ2-5; D gene: -; V gene: TRBV28
CDR3 DNA: TGTGCCAGCAGCGGCGGGCGGAGCTCCTACAATGAGCAGTTCTTC; CDR3 protein: CASSGGRSSYNEQFF; clone size: -; J gene: TRBJ2-1; D gene: -; V gene: TRBV7-2
CDR3 DNA: TGTGCCAGCAGCCGCGGACAGATTAATGAAAAACTGTTTTTT; CDR3 protein: CASSRGQINEKLFF; clone size: -; J gene: TRBJ1-4; D gene: -; V gene: TRBV7-9
CDR3 DNA: TGCAGTGCTATTCAGACGGGAGATACGCAGTATTTT; CDR3 protein: CSAIQTGDTQYF; clone size: few; J gene: TRBJ2-3; D gene: -; V gene: TRBV20-1
CDR3 DNA: TGTGCCAGCAGCCCTCGGGGGCCAGATACGCAGTATTTT; CDR3 protein: CASSPRGPDTQYF; clone size: medium-sized; J gene: TRBJ2-3; D gene: -; V gene: TRBV7-9
CDR3 DNA: TGTGCCAGCACCCCCGGGATCTCCTACAATGAGCAGTTCTTC; CDR3 protein: CASTPGISYNEQFF; clone size: few; J gene: TRBJ2-1; D gene: -; V gene: TRBV11-2
CDR3 DNA: TGCGCCAGCAGCCTCTCGGAAAATGAGCAGTTCTTC; CDR3 protein: CASSLSENEQFF; clone size: -; J gene: TRBJ2-1; D gene: -; V gene: TRBV5-1